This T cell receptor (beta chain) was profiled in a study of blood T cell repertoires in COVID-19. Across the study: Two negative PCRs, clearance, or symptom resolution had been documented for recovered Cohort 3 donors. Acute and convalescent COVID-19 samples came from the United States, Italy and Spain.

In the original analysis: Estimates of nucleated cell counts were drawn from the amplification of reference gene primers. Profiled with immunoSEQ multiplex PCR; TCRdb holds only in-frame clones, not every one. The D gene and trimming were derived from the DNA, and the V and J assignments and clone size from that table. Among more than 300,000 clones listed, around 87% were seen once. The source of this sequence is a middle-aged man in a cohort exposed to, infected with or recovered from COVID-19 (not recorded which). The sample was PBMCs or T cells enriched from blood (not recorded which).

The DNA of the CDR3 is TGTGCCATCGGAGTGGACACCGGGGAGCTGTTTTTT. Its protein product is CAIGVDTGELFF. The genes are TRBV10-3 and TRBJ2-2, with no clear D. Trimming removed 8 bases at V and 3 bases at J, with 7 bases between. The CDR3 loop spans 12 amino acids. The V gene's germline CDR1 is ENHRY and CDR2 SYGVKD.